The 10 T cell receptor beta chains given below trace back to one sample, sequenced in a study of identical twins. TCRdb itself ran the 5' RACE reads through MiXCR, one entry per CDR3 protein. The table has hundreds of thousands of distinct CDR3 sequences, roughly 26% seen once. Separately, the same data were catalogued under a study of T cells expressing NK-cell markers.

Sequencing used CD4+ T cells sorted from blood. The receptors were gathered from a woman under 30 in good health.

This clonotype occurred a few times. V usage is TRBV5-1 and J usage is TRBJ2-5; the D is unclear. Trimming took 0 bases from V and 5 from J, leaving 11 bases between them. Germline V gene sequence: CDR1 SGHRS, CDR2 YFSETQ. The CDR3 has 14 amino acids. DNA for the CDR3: TGCGCCAGCAGCTTGGGCCCGAACGGTGAGACCCAGTACTTC. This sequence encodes CASSLGPNGETQYF.

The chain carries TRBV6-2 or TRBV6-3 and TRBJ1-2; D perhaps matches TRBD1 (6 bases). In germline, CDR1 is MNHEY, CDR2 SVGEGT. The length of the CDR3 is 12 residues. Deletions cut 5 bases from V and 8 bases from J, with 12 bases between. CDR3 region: CASSRQAYGYTF. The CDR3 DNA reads TGTGCCAGCAGTAGACAGGCCTACGGCTACACCTTC.

The chain's CDR3 is CSVIPLGPSSYEQYF. The CDR3 nucleotides are TGCAGCGTTATCCCCCTCGGGCCGAGCTCCTACGAGCAGTACTTC. The chain employs TRBV29-1 and TRBJ2-7; D is unclear. Trimming left V 5 bases short and J 0 bases short, with 17 bases between. Germline V lookup: CDR1 SQVTM, CDR2 ANQGSEA. The CDR3 is 15 amino acids.

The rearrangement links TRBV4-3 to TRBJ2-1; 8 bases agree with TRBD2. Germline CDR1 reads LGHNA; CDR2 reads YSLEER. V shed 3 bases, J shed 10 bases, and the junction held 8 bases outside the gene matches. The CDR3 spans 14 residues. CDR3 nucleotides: TGCGCCAGCAGCCACGGACTAGCTCCATTGGAGCAGTTCTTC. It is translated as CASSHGLAPLEQFF.

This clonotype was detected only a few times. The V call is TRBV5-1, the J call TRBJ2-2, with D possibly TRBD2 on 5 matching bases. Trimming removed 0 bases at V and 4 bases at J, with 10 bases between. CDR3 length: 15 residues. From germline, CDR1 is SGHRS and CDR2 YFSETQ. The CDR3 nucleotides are TGCGCCAGCAGCTTGGTTGGGAGTCGCACCGGGGAGCTGTTTTTT. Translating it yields CASSLVGSRTGELFF.

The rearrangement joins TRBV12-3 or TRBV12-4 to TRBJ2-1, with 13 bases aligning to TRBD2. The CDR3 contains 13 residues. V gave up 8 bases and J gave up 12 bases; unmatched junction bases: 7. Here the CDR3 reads CASGGLAGSRQFF. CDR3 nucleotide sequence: TGTGCCAGCGGGGGACTAGCGGGGTCTCGGCAGTTCTTC.

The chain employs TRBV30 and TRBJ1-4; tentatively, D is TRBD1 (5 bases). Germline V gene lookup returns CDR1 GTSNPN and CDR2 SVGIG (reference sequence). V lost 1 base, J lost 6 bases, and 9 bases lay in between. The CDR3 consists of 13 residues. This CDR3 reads CAWSGGTDEKLFF. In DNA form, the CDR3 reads TGTGCCTGGAGTGGGGGGACGGATGAAAAACTGTTTTTT.

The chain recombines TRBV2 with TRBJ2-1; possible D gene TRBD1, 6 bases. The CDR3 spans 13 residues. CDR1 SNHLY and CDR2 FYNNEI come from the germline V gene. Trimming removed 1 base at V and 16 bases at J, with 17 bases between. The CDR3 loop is CASSEVGETGGFF. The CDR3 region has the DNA TGTGCCAGCAGTGAAGTGGGGGAGACAGGTGGCTTCTTC. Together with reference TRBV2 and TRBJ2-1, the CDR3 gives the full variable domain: EPEVTQTPSHQVTQMGQEVILRCVPISNHLYFYWYRQILGQKVEFLVSFYNNEISEKSEIFDDQFSVERPDGSNFTLKIRSTKLEDSAMYFCASSEVGETGGFFGPGTRLTVL.

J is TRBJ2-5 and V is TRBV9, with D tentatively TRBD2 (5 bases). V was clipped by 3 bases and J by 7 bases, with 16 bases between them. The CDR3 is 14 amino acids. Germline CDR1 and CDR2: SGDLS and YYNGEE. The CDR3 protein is CASSAEDGRGTQYF. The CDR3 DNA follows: TGTGCCAGCAGCGCAGAGGACGGACGGGGGACCCAGTACTTC.

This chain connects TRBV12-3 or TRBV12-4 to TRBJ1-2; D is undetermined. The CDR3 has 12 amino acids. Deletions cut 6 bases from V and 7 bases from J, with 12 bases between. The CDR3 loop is CASRLPSRGYTF. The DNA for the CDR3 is TGTGCCAGCAGATTGCCGAGTCGTGGCTACACCTTC.